Below are 4 T cell receptor beta chains sequenced from a single sample in a study of blood T cell repertoires in COVID-19. Method: immunoSEQ multiplex PCR; TCRdb's copy keeps in-frame clones and lacks some. The top ten hold about a tenth of the sample, which has about 90,000 clones, approximately 80% seen once. Sequenced material: peripheral blood. These receptors were obtained from a woman in her sixties or seventies with acute or convalescent COVID-19.

The chain employs TRBV7-3 and TRBJ2-1; TRBD2 aligns across 15 bases. CDR1 SGHTA and CDR2 FQGTGA come from the germline V gene. V was clipped by 2 bases and J by 7 bases; unmatched bases: 6. The CDR3 has 17 residues. The CDR3 DNA sequence: TGTGCCAGCAGCTTAGACGGACTAGCGGGAGGGCAAAATGAGCAGTTCTTC. Amino acid sequence: CASSLDGLAGGQNEQFF.

The J gene is TRBJ1-1, the V gene TRBV2; 7 bases align to TRBD1. The CDR3 loop spans 12 amino acids. Germline V gives CDR1 SNHLY, CDR2 FYNNEI. Unmatched junction bases numbered 10, after V lost 4 bases and J lost 14 bases. As DNA, the CDR3 is TGTGCCAGCAGTGTTAGGCAGGGGGTTCCCTTCTTT. Protein: CASSVRQGVPFF.

The chain links TRBV7-8 to TRBJ2-7; tentative D call: TRBD2 (5 bases). The V gene's germline CDR1 is SGHVS and CDR2 FQNEAQ. V shed 2 bases and J shed 1 base, with 15 bases lying between them. CDR3 length: 16 residues. The CDR3 sequence is CASSLLWAGPSYEQYF. The CDR3 DNA is TGTGCCAGCAGCTTACTATGGGCGGGCCCTTCCTACGAGCAGTACTTC.

The gene calls are TRBV2 and TRBJ1-5; 10 bases are a match to TRBD1. Germline V gives CDR1 SNHLY, CDR2 FYNNEI. This CDR3 region has 16 residues. J lost 1 base, V lost 4 bases, and 4 bases had no gene match. This chain's CDR3 is CASSGAGQGSNQPQHF. CDR3 coding DNA: TGTGCCAGCAGTGGCGCGGGACAGGGGAGCAATCAGCCCCAGCATTTT.